Below, 8 T cell receptor beta chains from the same sample are listed, as sequenced in a study of beta chain features in type 1 diabetes. Whole-study findings and limits: Among patients with Type 1 diabetes, TCRB CDR3s were moderately but significantly shorter in every one of the four CD4+ subsets.

No antigen has been assigned to these receptors. Isolated RNA was reverse transcribed in full, so expressed TCRB transcripts were sequenced. The repertoire was sequenced with immunoSEQ multiplex PCR; TCRdb's copy has only in-frame clones and lacks some. The sample carries some 290,000 clones, roughly an eighth recorded once. Sequencing input: naive CD4+ T cells from blood. Receptors were obtained from a man aged 25 to 40 with type 1 diabetes.

This clone was counted a few times. The gene calls are TRBV18 and TRBJ2-6, with D perhaps TRBD1 (6 bases). CDR1 is KGHSH, CDR2 LQKENI, per germline. This CDR3 is built from 18 residues. V lost 0 bases and J lost 1, with 13 bases in between. CDR3 sequence reads: CASSPPGTRTSGANVLTF. In DNA, the CDR3 is TGTGCCAGCTCACCACCGGGGACACGGACTTCTGGGGCCAACGTCCTGACTTTC.

The V gene is TRBV7-8, the J gene TRBJ1-1; TRBD1 matches 7 bases. Germline CDR1 reads SGHVS; CDR2 reads FQNEAQ. V shed 5 bases, J shed 3 bases, and the junction held 6 bases outside the gene matches. This CDR3 is built from 14 residues. The CDR3 sequence: CASSVRDRDTEAFF. The CDR3 bases are TGTGCCAGCAGCGTCCGGGACAGAGACACTGAAGCTTTCTTT.

This clone was observed a few times. One end of the junction is discordant with germline, which a read error may explain. The chain couples TRBV7-9 to TRBJ2-7; the match to TRBD1 covers 10 bases. This CDR3 has 12 amino acids. Germline V lookup: CDR1 SEHNR, CDR2 FQNEAQ (reference sequence). The CDR3 nucleotides read TGTGCCAGCAGCTTACCCACCGACAGGGGGCGTTTC. Translated, it gives CASSLPTDRGRF.

The chain joins TRBV7-2 to TRBJ2-5; 9 bases map to TRBD1. The germline V gene has CDR1 SGHTA and CDR2 FQGNSA. This CDR3 has 14 amino acids. Losses at the gene ends were 4 bases for V and 1 base for J; bases not matched to a gene: 1. CDR3: CASSSDRGQETQYF. DNA for the CDR3: TGTGCCAGCAGCTCGGACAGGGGCCAAGAGACCCAGTACTTC.

The chain links TRBV6-5 to TRBJ2-5; 8 nucleotides match TRBD2. The CDR3 runs to 14 residues. After removal of 2 bases from V and 5 bases from J, the junction contained 4 bases not matched to a gene. Germline CDR1 and CDR2: MNHEY and SVGAGI. This CDR3 is CASSYTGGRETQYF. The CDR3 DNA is TGTGCCAGCAGTTACACCGGCGGGAGGGAGACCCAGTACTTC.

In this sample, this clone turned up a few times. This chain uses TRBV9 with TRBJ2-5, with TRBD1 as a possible D gene (5 bases). Germline CDR1 reads SGDLS; CDR2 reads YYNGEE. This CDR3 comprises 15 residues. V gave up 0 bases and J gave up 4 bases, with 13 bases separating them. CDR3 amino acids: CASSVGPGLGETQYF. For the CDR3, the DNA is TGTGCCAGCAGCGTAGGCCCAGGGCTCGGAGAGACCCAGTACTTC.

Details on this clone: In the same sample, other DNA sequences code for this CDR3. CDR3 region: CASSSPGETQYF. CDR3 nucleotides: TGCGCCAGCAGCTCCCCGGGAGAGACCCAGTACTTC. The V and J genes are TRBV5-1 and TRBJ2-5, with no clear D. The V and J ends lost 3 bases and 4 bases respectively, with 7 bases between them. Germline CDR1 is SGHRS and CDR2 is YFSETQ. CDR3 size: 12 residues.

This clone was observed a few times. V usage is TRBV7-2 and J usage is TRBJ1-1; no definite D call. Trimming left V 1 base short and J 4 bases short, with 16 bases between. Germline values: CDR1 SGHTA, CDR2 FQGNSA. There are 16 residues in the CDR3. CDR3 sequence reads: CASSLVGPGSATEAFF. Here the CDR3 DNA reads TGTGCCAGCAGCTTAGTAGGCCCGGGATCGGCCACTGAAGCTTTCTTT.